This is a list of T cell receptor beta chains from one sample in a study of blood T cell repertoires in COVID-19. Using immunoSEQ multiplex PCR, the repertoire was profiled, and TCRdb retains in-frame clones only, with some absent. The sample yields 150,000 to 200,000 clones, over 75% seen once. Material: peripheral blood. Receptor source: an elderly woman with acute or convalescent COVID-19. The conserved cysteine and the conserved F or W are not part of the CDR3 here. The order of the fields is V gene, CDR3 length, J gene, CDR3 protein.

v_gene: TRBV9
len: 13
j_gene: TRBJ1-3
CDR3aa: ASSDGTGTGNTIY

v_gene: TRBV7-2
len: 11
j_gene: TRBJ1-2
CDR3aa: ASSPGQGYGYT

v_gene: TRBV14
len: 17
j_gene: TRBJ2-7
CDR3aa: ASSQDWEGRLAKTYEQY

v_gene: TRBV12-3/TRBV12-4
len: 10
j_gene: TRBJ2-7
CDR3aa: ASSFEDYEQY

v_gene: TRBV19
len: 14
j_gene: TRBJ1-3
CDR3aa: ASSIDRAGPGNTIY

v_gene: TRBV6-4
len: 13
j_gene: TRBJ2-7
CDR3aa: ASSVGLAGVYEQY

v_gene: TRBV7-6
len: 12
j_gene: TRBJ1-4
CDR3aa: ASSPQATNEKLF

v_gene: TRBV6-6
len: 12
j_gene: TRBJ1-4
CDR3aa: ASSSTGPNEKLF

v_gene: TRBV9
len: 13
j_gene: TRBJ2-3
CDR3aa: ASSVGGPHPDTQY

v_gene: TRBV23-1
len: 14
j_gene: TRBJ1-1
CDR3aa: ASSQTREGTGRRGF

v_gene: TRBV18
len: 12
j_gene: TRBJ1-1
CDR3aa: ASSPLQGWAEAF